Shown below are 6 T cell receptor beta chains from a single sample sequenced in a study of T cell responses to AZD1222 COVID-19 vaccine. The repertoire was sequenced with immunoSEQ multiplex PCR; TCRdb's copy has only in-frame clones and lacks some. The sample holds some 120,000 clones, more than 85% seen once. The starting material was peripheral blood, obtained on day 0 of AZD1222 vaccination. These receptor sequences come from an adult in good health.

This chain uses TRBV7-2 with TRBJ1-2, with D possibly matching TRBD1 (5 bases). From germline, CDR1 is SGHTA and CDR2 FQGNSA. Between the trimmed V and J ends, which lost 3 bases and 4 bases, there was a span of 12 bases. CDR3 length: 14 residues. The CDR3 sequence: CASSLLDMGYGYTF. In DNA form, the CDR3 reads TGTGCCAGCAGCTTGTTGGACATGGGCTATGGCTACACCTTC.

V gene TRBV24-1 combines with J gene TRBJ1-2; 7 bases are a match to TRBD1. The J segment lost 6 bases and the V segment lost 7 bases, leaving 7 bases of the junction unmatched. Germline V gene data show CDR1 as KGHDR and CDR2 as SFDVKD. The CDR3 extends over 13 amino acids. CDR3 DNA: TGTGCCACCAGCCTGACAGGGAAGAATGGCTACACCTTC. It codes for CATSLTGKNGYTF.

The chain links TRBV25-1 to TRBJ1-1; D gene uncertain. The CDR3 length is 13 residues. V gave up 6 bases and J gave up 4 bases, with 12 bases separating them. Germline values: CDR1 MGHDK, CDR2 SYGVNS. CDR3 in amino acids: CASRLWESTEAFF. The CDR3 bases are TGTGCCAGCAGATTATGGGAATCCACTGAAGCTTTCTTT.

V usage is TRBV4-2 and J usage is TRBJ1-3; D gene uncertain. Germline lookup yields CDR1 LGHNA and CDR2 YNFKEQ. The CDR3 covers 15 residues. Trimming removed 2 bases from V and 7 bases from J, with 15 bases in between. The CDR3 coding sequence is TGTGCCAGCAGCCAAAGACGGGCAGGTGGTAACACCATATATTTT. Translated: CASSQRRAGGNTIYF.

V gene TRBV19 combines with J gene TRBJ1-5, with 8 bases identical to TRBD1. The CDR3 runs 17 residues. Germline lookup yields CDR1 LNHDA and CDR2 SQIVND (reference sequence). V gave up 3 bases and J gave up 2 bases; unmatched junction bases: 9. The CDR3 DNA sequence: TGTGCCAGTAGTATCCCAACGACAGGGGATGGCAATCAGCCCCAGCATTTT. This encodes CASSIPTTGDGNQPQHF.

This chain links TRBV7-2 with TRBJ1-6; TRBD1 might be the D (5 bases). The CDR3 loop spans 18 amino acids. Trimming pared 3 bases from V and 0 bases from J, leaving 15 bases between. In germline, CDR1 is SGHTA, CDR2 FQGNSA. For the CDR3, the DNA is TGTGCCAGCAGCTTGTTCGGCAGGGAGAGCTCCTATAATTCACCCCTCCACTTT. It codes for CASSLFGRESSYNSPLHF.